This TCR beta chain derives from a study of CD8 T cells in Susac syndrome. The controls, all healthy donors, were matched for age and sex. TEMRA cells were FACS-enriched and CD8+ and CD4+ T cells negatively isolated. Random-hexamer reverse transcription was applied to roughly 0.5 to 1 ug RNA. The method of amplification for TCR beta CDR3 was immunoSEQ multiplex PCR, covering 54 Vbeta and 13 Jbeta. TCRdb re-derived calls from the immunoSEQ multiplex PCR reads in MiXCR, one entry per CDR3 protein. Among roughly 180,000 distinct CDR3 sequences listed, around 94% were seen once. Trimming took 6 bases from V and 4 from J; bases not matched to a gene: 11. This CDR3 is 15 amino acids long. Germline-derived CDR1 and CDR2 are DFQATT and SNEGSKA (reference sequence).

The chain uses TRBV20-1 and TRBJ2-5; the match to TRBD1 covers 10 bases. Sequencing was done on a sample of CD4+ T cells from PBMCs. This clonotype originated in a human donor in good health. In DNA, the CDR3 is TGCAGTGCACCCAACAGACAGGGGGCCGCAGAGACCCAGTACTTC. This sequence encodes CSAPNRQGAAETQYF.